A selection of T cell receptor beta chains follows, all from one sample in a study of metastatic and nonmetastatic thyroid tumors. TCRdb re-processed the PCR reads through MiXCR. The table shows fewer than 25,000 clones, with more than 20% occurring only once. The sequenced sample was blood. The receptors were gathered from a male donor with papillary thyroid cancer or a benign thyroid nodule (not recorded which). Some clones in this sample may be carry-over from other donors' samples. CDR3s include the opening cysteine and the closing phenylalanine or tryptophan. The D gene is left open where the match is weak. Some rows have no size entry. The others give once, few or many, or a class for an expanded clone.

TGCAGTGCTACCGGGGGACGGGACACTGAAGCTTTCTTT CSATGGRDTEAFF NA TRBJ1-1 TRBV20-1 many
TGTGCCAGCAGTGAAAACCAGGGAGGTGGTTCACCCCTCCACTTT CASSENQGGGSPLHF NA TRBJ1-6 TRBV2 many
TGTGCCAGCCAGAGAGGCGGTTCACCCCTCCACTTT CASQRGGSPLHF NA TRBJ1-6 TRBV6-1 medium-sized
TGCGCCAGCAGATCCTCGAGGTCGGTAGGCTATGGCTACACCTTC CASRSSRSVGYGYTF NA TRBJ1-2 TRBV5-1 NA
TGTGCCAGCAGTGAACTTCGGGGGTACGAGCAGTTCTTC CASSELRGYEQFF NA TRBJ2-1 TRBV6-1 many
TGTGCCAGCAGTTCAGTCGACAGACTACACTCCTACGAGCAGTACTTC CASSSVDRLHSYEQYF NA TRBJ2-7 TRBV2 once
TGTGCCAGCAGCTTAGTTTCGCTTAGGGCAAACACCGGGGAGCTGTTTTTT CASSLVSLRANTGELFF NA TRBJ2-2 TRBV11-2 once
TGTGCCAGCAGTGGGGGGGGACTAGCGGGTTTCGCCGGGGAGCTGTTTTTT CASSGGGLAGFAGELFF TRBD2 TRBJ2-2 TRBV2 many
TGTGCCAGTAGTGAGTGGGGGAACACCGGGGAGCTGTTTTTT CASSEWGNTGELFF NA TRBJ2-2 TRBV19 NA
TGTGCCTGGAGTGGGAACGGTGAAGCTTTCTTT CAWSGNGEAFF NA TRBJ1-1 TRBV30 many
TGTGCCAGCAGCGAGCCCGGGTATACGCAGTATTTT CASSEPGYTQYF NA TRBJ2-3 TRBV4-2 many
TGCGCCAGCAGCTTGGCCGGACAGGGGAGAAGCTATGGCTACACCTTC CASSLAGQGRSYGYTF TRBD1 TRBJ1-2 TRBV5-1 NA